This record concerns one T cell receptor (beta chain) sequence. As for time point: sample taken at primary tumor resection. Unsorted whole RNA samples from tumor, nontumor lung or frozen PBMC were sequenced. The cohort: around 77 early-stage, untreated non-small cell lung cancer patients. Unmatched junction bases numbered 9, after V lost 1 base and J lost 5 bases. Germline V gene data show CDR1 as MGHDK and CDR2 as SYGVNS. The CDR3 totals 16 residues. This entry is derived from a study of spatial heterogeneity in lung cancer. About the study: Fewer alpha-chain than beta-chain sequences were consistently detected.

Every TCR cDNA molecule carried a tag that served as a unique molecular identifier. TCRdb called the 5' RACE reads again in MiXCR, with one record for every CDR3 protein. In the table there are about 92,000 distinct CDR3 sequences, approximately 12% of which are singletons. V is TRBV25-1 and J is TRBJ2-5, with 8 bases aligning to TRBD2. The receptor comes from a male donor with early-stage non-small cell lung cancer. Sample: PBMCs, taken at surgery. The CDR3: CASSELGGLARETQYF. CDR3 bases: TGTGCCAGCAGTGAATTAGGAGGACTAGCTCGGGAGACCCAGTACTTC.